This paragraph covers one TCR beta chain sequence. No antigen is known for it. All the people who gave samples were healthy bone marrow donors. The entry originates in a study of cytomegalovirus exposure and HLA in healthy donors. Points from the study as a whole: Cytomegalovirus-associated TCR beta chains were listed, numbering 164.

In the PCR, 60 Vbeta and 13 Jbeta primers were used. Only in-frame clones appear in the TCRdb table, and some are missing; sequencing was by immunoSEQ multiplex PCR. Of approximately 220,000 clones in the sample, over 60% were seen once. Trimming removed 0 bases at V and 5 bases at J, with 19 bases between. Germline V gene data show CDR1 as GTSNPN and CDR2 as SVGIG (reference sequence). This CDR3 has 16 residues. The chain is built from TRBV30 and TRBJ1-1, with D possibly matching TRBD1 (6 bases). The sample comprised PBMCs. The sequence was obtained from a man younger than 30 in good health and CMV-seronegative. The CDR3 DNA reads TGTGCCTGGAGTGTACTGGGACACCTAGAGGGAACTGAAGCTTTCTTT. Translating gives CAWSVLGHLEGTEAFF.